This paragraph reports one T cell receptor beta chain. Looked up from germline, CDR1 is SGHDN and CDR2 is FVKESK. Trimming removed 4 bases from V and 2 bases from J, with 18 bases in between. CDR3 length: 17 amino acids. A Seattle source enrolled patients during active infection and followed them longitudinally. The data belong to a study of blood T cell repertoires in COVID-19. For the study at large: Material from acute and convalescent COVID-19 was sourced from the United States, Italy and Spain. PBMCs, B-cell-depleted T cells, or T cells provided the cDNA or gDNA that made up the material.

As processed by the authors: Reference gene primers were amplified, and this amplification served to estimate nucleated cell counts. Measured with immunoSEQ multiplex PCR; TCRdb has only the in-frame clones, and not every one. That table supplies the V and J calls and clone size; D and trimming were determined from the DNA. The table records some 240,000 clones, about 90% of them present only once. The sample consisted of peripheral blood. This chain joins TRBV14 and TRBJ2-1; a possible D gene is TRBD1 (6 bases). This TCR was recovered from a man aged 60 to 69 with COVID-19, enrolled during active disease. The CDR3 sequence: CASSRPPGHRAYNEQFF. For the CDR3, the DNA is TGTGCCAGCAGCCGACCCCCGGGACACAGGGCCTACAATGAGCAGTTCTTC.